Below, one T cell receptor beta chain is given with its context. The entry originates in a study of T cell responses to AZD1222 COVID-19 vaccine. Data came from immunoSEQ multiplex PCR; TCRdb stores just in-frame clones and leaves some out. This table has 90,000 to 120,000 clones, around 94% appearing once. There are 15 residues in the CDR3. Germline V gene data show CDR1 as MNHEY and CDR2 as SMNVEV (reference sequence). V was cut by 6 bases and J by 7 bases, with 18 bases left in between. The chain carries TRBV27 and TRBJ1-4; D is unresolved. The input for sequencing was peripheral blood, taken on day 0 of AZD1222 vaccination. This sequence was found in an adult in good health. This CDR3 reads CASRPSARVTEKLFF. As DNA, the CDR3 is TGTGCCAGCAGACCCTCCGCGAGGGTTACTGAAAAACTGTTTTTT.